This T cell receptor beta chain originates from a study of neoadjuvant anti-PD-1 for oral cavity cancer. Across the whole study: Non-progressing patients received a fourth nivolumab dose near day 43, then surgery on days 50-56.

Germline V gene lookup returns CDR1 WSHSY and CDR2 SAAADI. This CDR3 is 11 amino acids long. Between the trimmed V and J ends, which lost 6 bases and 7 bases, there was a span of 7 bases. A word on this clone: The target antigen is unknown.

The assay was immunoSEQ multiplex PCR, and TCRdb's table has in-frame clones only and misses some. The table includes 17,000 or so clones, roughly 70% detected once. General observations from the study: With a few patients per group, TCR findings need larger cohorts.

This sample comprised PBMCs, obtained before nivolumab (anti-PD-1) treatment. This TCR was recovered from a person between 35 and 79 years old with oral cavity squamous cell carcinoma. The chain employs TRBV10-2 and TRBJ2-1, with unresolved D. The CDR3 DNA follows: TGCGCCAGCAGCCCGACTAATGAGCAGTTCTTC. It yields the protein CASSPTNEQFF.